This T cell receptor beta chain was found in a study of spatial heterogeneity in lung cancer. Study context: Raw reads showed each unique TCR and UMI combination turning up more than ten times on average.

This CDR3 region has 15 residues. Germline V CDR1 and CDR2: LNHDA, SQIVND (reference sequence). Trimming took 7 bases from V and 4 from J; bases not matched to a gene: 8. From the 5' RACE reads, TCRdb called clonotypes with MiXCR, one entry per CDR3 protein. The sample has approximately 93,000 distinct CDR3 sequences, roughly a fifth seen once. Indicated time point: blood at routine non-recurrence follow-up after resection. Researchers sequenced whole RNA taken from tumor, nontumor lung or frozen PBMC without sorting. This receptor was identified in a male donor with early-stage non-small cell lung cancer. The rearrangement joins TRBV19 to TRBJ2-2; 8 bases match TRBD2. This sample comprised PBMCs, obtained at follow-up. The CDR3 here is CASKRGGPSTGELFF. The CDR3 region has the DNA TGTGCCAGTAAACGGGGGGGCCCGAGCACCGGGGAGCTGTTTTTT.